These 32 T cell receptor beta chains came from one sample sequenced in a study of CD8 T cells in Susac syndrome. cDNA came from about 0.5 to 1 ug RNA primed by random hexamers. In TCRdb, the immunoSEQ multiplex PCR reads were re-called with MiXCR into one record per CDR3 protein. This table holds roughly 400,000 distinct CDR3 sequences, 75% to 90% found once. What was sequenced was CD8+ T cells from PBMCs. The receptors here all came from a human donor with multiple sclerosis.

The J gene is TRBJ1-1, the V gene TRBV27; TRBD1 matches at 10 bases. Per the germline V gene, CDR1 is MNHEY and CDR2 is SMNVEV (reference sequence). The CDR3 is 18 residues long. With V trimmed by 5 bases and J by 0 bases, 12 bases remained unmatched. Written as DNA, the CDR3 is TGTGCCAGCAGTACAAAGGACAGGGGGAAGACTGTGAACACTGAAGCTTTCTTT. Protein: CASSTKDRGKTVNTEAFF.

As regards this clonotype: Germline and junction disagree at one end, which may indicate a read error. DNA of the CDR3: TGTGCTAGCAGCTCAGCCCTAGCGGACAGAAGGTTGCAGTTCTTC. This sequence encodes CASSSALADRRLQFF. The chain combines TRBV7-7 with TRBJ2-1, with TRBD2 as a possible D gene (7 bases). Germline-derived CDR1 and CDR2 are SSHAT and FNYEAQ (reference sequence). CDR3 length: 15 amino acids.

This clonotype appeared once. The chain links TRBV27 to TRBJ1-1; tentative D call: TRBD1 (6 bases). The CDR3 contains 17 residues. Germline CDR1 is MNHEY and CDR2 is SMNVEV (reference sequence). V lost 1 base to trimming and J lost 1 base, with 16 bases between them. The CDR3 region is CASSLWPSRGANTEAFF. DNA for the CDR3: TGTGCCAGCAGTTTATGGCCTTCGAGGGGGGCGAACACTGAAGCTTTCTTT.

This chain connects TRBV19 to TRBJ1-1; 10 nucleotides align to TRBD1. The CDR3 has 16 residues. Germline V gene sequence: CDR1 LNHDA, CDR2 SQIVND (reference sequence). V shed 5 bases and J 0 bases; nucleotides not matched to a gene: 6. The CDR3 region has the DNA TGTGCCAGTAGTCTCGGGACAGGGGCTTTGAACACTGAAGCTTTCTTT. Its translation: CASSLGTGALNTEAFF.

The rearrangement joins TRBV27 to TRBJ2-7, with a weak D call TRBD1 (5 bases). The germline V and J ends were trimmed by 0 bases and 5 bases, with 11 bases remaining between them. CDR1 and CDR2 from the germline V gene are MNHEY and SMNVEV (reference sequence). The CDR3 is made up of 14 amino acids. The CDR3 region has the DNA TGTGCCAGCAGTTTATCGGGCAGGGTCGACGAGCAGTACTTC. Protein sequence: CASSLSGRVDEQYF.

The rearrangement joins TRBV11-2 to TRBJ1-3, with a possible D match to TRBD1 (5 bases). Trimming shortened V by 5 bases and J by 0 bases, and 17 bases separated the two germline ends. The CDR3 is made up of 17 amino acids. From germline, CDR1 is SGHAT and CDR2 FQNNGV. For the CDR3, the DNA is TGTGCCAGCAGCCTCCTAACCGGGGGACTCTCTGGAAACACCATATATTTT. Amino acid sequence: CASSLLTGGLSGNTIYF.

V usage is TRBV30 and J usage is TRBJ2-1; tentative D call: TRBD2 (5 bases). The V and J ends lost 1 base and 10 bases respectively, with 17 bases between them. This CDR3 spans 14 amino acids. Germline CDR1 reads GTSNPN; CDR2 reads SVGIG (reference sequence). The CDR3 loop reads CAWSGEPLREEQFF. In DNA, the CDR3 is TGTGCCTGGAGTGGTGAACCTCTGAGGGAGGAGCAGTTCTTC. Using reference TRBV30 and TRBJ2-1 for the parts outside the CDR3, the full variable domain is SQTIHQWPATLVQPVGSPLSLECTVEGTSNPNLYWYRQAAGRGLQLLFYSVGIGQISSEVPQNLSASRPQDRQFILSSKKLLLSDSGFYLCAWSGEPLREEQFFGPGTRLTVL.

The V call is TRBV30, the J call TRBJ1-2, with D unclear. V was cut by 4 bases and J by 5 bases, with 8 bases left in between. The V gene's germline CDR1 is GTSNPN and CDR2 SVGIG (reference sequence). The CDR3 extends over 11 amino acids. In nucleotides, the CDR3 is TGTGCCTGGACGAAGGGTTATGGCTACACCTTC. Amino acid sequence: CAWTKGYGYTF. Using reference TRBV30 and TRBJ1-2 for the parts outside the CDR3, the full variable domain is SQTIHQWPATLVQPVGSPLSLECTVEGTSNPNLYWYRQAAGRGLQLLFYSVGIGQISSEVPQNLSASRPQDRQFILSSKKLLLSDSGFYLCAWTKGYGYTFGSGTRLTVV.

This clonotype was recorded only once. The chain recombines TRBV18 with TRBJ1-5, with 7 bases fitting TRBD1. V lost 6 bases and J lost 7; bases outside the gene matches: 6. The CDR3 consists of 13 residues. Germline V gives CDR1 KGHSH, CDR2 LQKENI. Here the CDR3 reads CASSRGLEQPQHF. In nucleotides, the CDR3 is TGTGCCAGCTCCAGGGGGTTGGAGCAGCCCCAGCATTTT.

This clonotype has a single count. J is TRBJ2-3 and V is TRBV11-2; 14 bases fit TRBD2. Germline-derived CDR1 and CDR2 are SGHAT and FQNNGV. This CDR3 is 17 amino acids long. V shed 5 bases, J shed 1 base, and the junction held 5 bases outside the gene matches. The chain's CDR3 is CASSRLAGGPGTDTQYF. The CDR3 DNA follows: TGTGCCAGCAGCAGACTAGCGGGGGGGCCGGGCACAGATACGCAGTATTTT.

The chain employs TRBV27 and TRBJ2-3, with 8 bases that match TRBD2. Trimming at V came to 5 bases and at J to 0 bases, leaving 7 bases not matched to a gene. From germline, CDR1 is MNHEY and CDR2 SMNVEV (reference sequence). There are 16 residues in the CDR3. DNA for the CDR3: TGTGCCAGCAGTATTTCTAGCGGGCCTAGCACAGATACGCAGTATTTT. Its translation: CASSISSGPSTDTQYF.

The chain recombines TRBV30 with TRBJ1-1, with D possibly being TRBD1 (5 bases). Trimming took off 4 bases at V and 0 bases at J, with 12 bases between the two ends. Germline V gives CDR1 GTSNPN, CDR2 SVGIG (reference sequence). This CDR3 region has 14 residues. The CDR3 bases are TGTGCCTGGACCCGGGGCCTCATGAACACTGAAGCTTTCTTT. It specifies CAWTRGLMNTEAFF.

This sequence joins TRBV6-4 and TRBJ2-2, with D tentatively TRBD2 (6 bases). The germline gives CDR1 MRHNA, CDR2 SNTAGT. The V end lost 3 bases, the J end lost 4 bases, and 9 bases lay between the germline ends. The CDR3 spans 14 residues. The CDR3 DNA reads TGTGCCAGCAGTGAGCGGGACGTCACCGGGGAGCTGTTTTTT. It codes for CASSERDVTGELFF.

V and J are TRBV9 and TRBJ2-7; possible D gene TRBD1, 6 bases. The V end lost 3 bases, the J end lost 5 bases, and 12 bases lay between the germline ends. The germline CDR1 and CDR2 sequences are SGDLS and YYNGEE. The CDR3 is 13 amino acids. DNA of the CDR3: TGTGCCAGCAGCGCGAGGACAGATAACGAGCAGTACTTC. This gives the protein CASSARTDNEQYF.

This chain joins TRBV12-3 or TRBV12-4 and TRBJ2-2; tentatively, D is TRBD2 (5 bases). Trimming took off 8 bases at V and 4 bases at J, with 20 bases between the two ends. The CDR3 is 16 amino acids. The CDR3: CASFKGPAGPTGELFF. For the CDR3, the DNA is TGTGCCAGCTTTAAGGGTCCGGCGGGCCCCACCGGGGAGCTGTTTTTT.

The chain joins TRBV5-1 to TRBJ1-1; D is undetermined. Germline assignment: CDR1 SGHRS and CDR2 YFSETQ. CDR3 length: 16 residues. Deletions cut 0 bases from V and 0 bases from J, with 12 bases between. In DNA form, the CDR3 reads TGCGCCAGCAGCTTGGGACGGGATCTGATGAACACTGAAGCTTTCTTT. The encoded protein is CASSLGRDLMNTEAFF.

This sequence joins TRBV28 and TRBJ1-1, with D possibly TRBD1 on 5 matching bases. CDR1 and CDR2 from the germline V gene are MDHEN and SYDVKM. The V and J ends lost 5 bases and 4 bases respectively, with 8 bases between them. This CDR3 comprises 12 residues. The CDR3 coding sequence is TGTGCCAGCAGTGAGAGGGGCACTGAAGCTTTCTTT. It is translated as CASSERGTEAFF.

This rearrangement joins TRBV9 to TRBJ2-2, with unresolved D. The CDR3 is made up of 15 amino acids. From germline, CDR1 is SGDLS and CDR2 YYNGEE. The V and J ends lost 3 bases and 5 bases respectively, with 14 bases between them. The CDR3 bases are TGTGCCAGCAGCGAGGACGTTTTGGGAACCGGGGAGCTGTTTTTT. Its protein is CASSEDVLGTGELFF. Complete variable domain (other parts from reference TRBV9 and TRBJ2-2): DSGVTQTPKHLITATGQRVTLRCSPRSGDLSVYWYQQSLDQGLQFLIQYYNGEERAKGNILERFSAQQFPDLHSELNLSSLELGDSALYFCASSEDVLGTGELFFGEGSRLTVL.

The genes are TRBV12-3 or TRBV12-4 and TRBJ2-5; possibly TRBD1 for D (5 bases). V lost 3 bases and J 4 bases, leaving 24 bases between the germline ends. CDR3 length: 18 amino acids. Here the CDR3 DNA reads TGTGCCAGCAGTTTTTCGACAGAATCTCCCGCTGGCCGAGAGACCCAGTACTTC. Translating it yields CASSFSTESPAGRETQYF.

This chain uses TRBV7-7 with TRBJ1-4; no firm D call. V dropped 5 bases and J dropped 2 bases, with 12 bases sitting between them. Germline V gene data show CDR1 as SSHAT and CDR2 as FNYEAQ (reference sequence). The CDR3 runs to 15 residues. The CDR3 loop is CASSVASGTNEKLFF. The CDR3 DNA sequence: TGTGCCAGCAGCGTCGCCTCGGGGACTAATGAAAAACTGTTTTTT.

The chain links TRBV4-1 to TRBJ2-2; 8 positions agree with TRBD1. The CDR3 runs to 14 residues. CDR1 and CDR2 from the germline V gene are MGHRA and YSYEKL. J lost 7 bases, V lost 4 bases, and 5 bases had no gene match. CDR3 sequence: CASSPDRAIGELFF. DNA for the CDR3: TGCGCCAGCAGCCCGGACAGGGCGATCGGGGAGCTGTTTTTT.

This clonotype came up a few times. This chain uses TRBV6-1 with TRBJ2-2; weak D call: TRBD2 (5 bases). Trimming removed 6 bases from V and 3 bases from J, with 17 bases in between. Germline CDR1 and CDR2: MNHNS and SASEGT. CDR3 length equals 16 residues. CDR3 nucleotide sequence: TGTGCCAGCAGCAAAGGACTGCTTGCGGACACCGGGGAGCTGTTTTTT. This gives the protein CASSKGLLADTGELFF.

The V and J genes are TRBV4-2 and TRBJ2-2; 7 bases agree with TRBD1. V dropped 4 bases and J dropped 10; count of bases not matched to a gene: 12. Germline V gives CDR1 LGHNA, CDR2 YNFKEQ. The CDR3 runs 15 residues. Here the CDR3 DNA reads TGTGCCAGCAGCCCTTATTCGGGACAGTTCGAGGAGCTGTTTTTT. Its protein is CASSPYSGQFEELFF.

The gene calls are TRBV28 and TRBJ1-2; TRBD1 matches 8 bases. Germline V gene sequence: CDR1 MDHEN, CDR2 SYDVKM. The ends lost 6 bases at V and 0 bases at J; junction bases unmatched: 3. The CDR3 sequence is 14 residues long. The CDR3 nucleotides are TGTGCCAGCAGGGGGACAGGCGCTAACTATGGCTACACCTTC. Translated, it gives CASRGTGANYGYTF.

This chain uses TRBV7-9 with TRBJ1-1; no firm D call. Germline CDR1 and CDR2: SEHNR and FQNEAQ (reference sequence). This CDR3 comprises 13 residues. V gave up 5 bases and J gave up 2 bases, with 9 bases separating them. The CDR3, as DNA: TGTGCCAGCAGCACCGGAATTAACACTGAAGCTTTCTTT. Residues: CASSTGINTEAFF. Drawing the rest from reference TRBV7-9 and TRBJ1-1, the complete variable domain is DTGVSQNPRHKITKRGQNVTFRCDPISEHNRLYWYRQTLGQGPEFLTYFQNEAQLEKSRLLSDRFSAERPKGSFSTLEIQRTEQGDSAMYLCASSTGINTEAFFGQGTRLTVV.

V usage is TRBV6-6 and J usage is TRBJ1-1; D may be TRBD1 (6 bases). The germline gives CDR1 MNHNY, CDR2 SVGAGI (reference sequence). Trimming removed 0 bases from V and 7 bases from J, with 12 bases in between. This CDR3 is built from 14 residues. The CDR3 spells CASSYSTGSGEAFF. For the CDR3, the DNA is TGTGCCAGCAGTTACTCAACAGGGAGCGGTGAAGCTTTCTTT.

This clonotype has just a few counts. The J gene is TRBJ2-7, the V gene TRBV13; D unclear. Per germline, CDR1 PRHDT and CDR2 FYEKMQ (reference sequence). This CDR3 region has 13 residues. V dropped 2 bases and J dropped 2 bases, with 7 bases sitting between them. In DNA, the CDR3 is TGTGCCAGCAGCTTAAGCAACCCCTACGAGCAGTACTTC. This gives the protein CASSLSNPYEQYF.

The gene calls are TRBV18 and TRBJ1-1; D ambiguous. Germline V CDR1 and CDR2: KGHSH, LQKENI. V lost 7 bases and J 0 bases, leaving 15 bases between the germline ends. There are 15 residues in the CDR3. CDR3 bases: TGTGCCAGCTTGTCGCGACCGAACATGAACACTGAAGCTTTCTTT. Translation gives CASLSRPNMNTEAFF.

The DNA for the CDR3 is TGTGCCAGCAGCCAAGATCCGACCAACACCGGGGAGCTGTTTTTT. It yields the protein CASSQDPTNTGELFF. The chain has TRBV14 and TRBJ2-2; D gene unclear. Looked up from germline, CDR1 is SGHDN and CDR2 is FVKESK. The CDR3 runs to 15 residues. V gave up 0 bases and J gave up 2 bases, with 7 bases separating them.

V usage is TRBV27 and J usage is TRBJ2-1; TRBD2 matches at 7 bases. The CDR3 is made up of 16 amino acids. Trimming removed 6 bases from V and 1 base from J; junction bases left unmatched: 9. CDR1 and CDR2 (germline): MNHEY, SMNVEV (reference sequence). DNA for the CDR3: TGTGCCAGCAGACCTAGCGGAGGGCCTTCCTACAATGAGCAGTTCTTC. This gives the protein CASRPSGGPSYNEQFF.

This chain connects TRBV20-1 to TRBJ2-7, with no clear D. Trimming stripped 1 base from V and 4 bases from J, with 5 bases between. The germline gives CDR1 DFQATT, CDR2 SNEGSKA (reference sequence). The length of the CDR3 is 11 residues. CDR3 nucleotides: TGCAGTGCTAGAGCAGAATACGAGCAGTACTTC. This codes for CSARAEYEQYF.

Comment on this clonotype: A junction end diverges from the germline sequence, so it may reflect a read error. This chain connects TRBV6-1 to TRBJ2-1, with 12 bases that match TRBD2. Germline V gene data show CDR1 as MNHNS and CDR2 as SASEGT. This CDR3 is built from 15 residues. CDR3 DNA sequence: TGTGCCAGCAGGGAAGGACTAGCGGGGTACAATGAGCAGTTCTTC. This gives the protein CASREGLAGYNEQFF.